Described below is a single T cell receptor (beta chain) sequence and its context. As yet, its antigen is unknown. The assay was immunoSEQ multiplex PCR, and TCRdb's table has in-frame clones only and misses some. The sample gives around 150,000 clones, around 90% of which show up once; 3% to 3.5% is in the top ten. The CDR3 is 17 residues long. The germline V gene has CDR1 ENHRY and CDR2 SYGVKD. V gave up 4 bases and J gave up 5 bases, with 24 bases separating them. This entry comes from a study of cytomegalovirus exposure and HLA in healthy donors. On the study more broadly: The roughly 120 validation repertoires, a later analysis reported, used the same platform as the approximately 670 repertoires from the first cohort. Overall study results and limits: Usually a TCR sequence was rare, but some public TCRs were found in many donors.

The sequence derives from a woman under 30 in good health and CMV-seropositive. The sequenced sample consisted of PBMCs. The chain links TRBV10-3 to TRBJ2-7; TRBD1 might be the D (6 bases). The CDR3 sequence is CAISGLGTPNLGDEQYF. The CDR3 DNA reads TGTGCCATCAGTGGGCTGGGGACACCCAATTTAGGCGACGAGCAGTACTTC.